This T cell receptor (beta chain) was observed in a study of vaccination and CD4 T cells after COVID-19. A word on this clonotype: Its specificity is unknown.

This CDR3 has 15 residues. The V and J ends lost 8 bases and 2 bases respectively, with 19 bases between them. Per germline, CDR1 MNHNS and CDR2 SASEGT. The Oncomine TCR Beta short-read assay was applied to DNA of cultured CD4+ T cells. From the PCR reads, TCRdb called clonotypes with MiXCR, one entry per CDR3 protein. The sample has under 20,000 distinct CDR3 sequences, about 32% seen once. Stated treatment: 10-day PBMC culture with coronavirus spike peptide pools or control peptides (ViraFEST assay). The sequenced material came from cultured CD4+ T cells from blood. The gene calls are TRBV6-1 and TRBJ2-7; D could derive from TRBD1 or TRBD2 (5 bases each). The sequence came from a human donor with COVID-19. CDR3: CASSRIGTGAYEQYF. The DNA of the CDR3 is TGTGCCAGCTCTAGAATCGGGACCGGAGCCTACGAGCAGTACTTC.